Shown below are 25 T cell receptor beta chains from a single sample sequenced in a study of blood T cell repertoires in COVID-19. Libraries were prepared by immunoSEQ multiplex PCR; TCRdb keeps only in-frame clonotypes and omits some of them. The repertoire has 90,000 to 120,000 clones, approximately 82% of them found once; the top ten carry approximately 4.1%. The sample comprised peripheral blood. The receptors shown here come from a woman aged 65 to 85 with acute or convalescent COVID-19.

J is TRBJ2-3 and V is TRBV11-2, with a tentative D call TRBD2 (6 bases). The CDR3 length is 16 residues. V shed 4 bases and J shed 3 bases, with 17 bases lying between them. Germline assignment: CDR1 SGHAT and CDR2 FQNNGV. For the CDR3, the DNA is TGTGCCAGCAGCTCAGAGCGGGTGGGCAGGACAGATACGCAGTATTTT. Its protein is CASSSERVGRTDTQYF.

The chain links TRBV5-1 to TRBJ1-6, with 7 bases aligning to TRBD1. The CDR3 spans 15 residues. Losses at the gene ends were 4 bases for V and 4 bases for J; bases not matched to a gene: 5. Germline-derived CDR1 and CDR2 are SGHRS and YFSETQ. The CDR3 nucleotides read TGCGCCAGCAGCAGGGACAGTTTTTATAATTCACCCCTCCACTTT. It is translated as CASSRDSFYNSPLHF.

The gene calls are TRBV7-8 and TRBJ1-2; 7 nucleotides line up with TRBD1. Germline CDR1 is SGHVS and CDR2 is FQNEAQ. The ends lost 1 base at V and 7 bases at J; junction bases unmatched: 6. The CDR3 runs to 14 residues. CDR3 region: CASSLVEQGFGYTF. DNA of the CDR3: TGTGCCAGCAGCTTAGTAGAACAGGGGTTTGGCTACACCTTC.

The chain uses TRBV19 and TRBJ1-5; 8 positions match TRBD1. Germline V CDR1 and CDR2: LNHDA, SQIVND (reference sequence). The trim removed 10 bases at V and 2 bases at J, leaving 4 bases unmatched. This CDR3 contains 13 residues. As DNA, the CDR3 is TGTGCCACTGCGACAGGGGGCAATCAGCCCCAGCATTTT. This encodes CATATGGNQPQHF.

The CDR3 DNA reads TGTGCCACTAGCCCATGGGGGCAGAGCACAGATACGCAGTATTTT. It codes for CATSPWGQSTDTQYF. The chain combines TRBV7-9 with TRBJ2-3, with D tentatively TRBD1 (6 bases). Deletions cut 10 bases from V and 0 bases from J, with 17 bases between. The CDR3 is 15 residues long. Germline V CDR1 and CDR2: SEHNR, FQNEAQ (reference sequence).

This chain uses TRBV6-6 with TRBJ2-7; tentatively, D is TRBD1 (7 bases). Germline V gives CDR1 MNHNY, CDR2 SVGAGI (reference sequence). Between the trimmed V and J ends, which lost 1 base and 3 bases, there was a span of 10 bases. The CDR3 length is 14 residues. The CDR3 loop is CASSYYQGGYEQYV. CDR3 bases: TGTGCCAGCAGTTACTACCAGGGGGGCTACGAGCAGTACGTC.

This clone occurred once. The J gene is TRBJ2-1, the V gene TRBV6-2 or TRBV6-3; maybe TRBD2 (7 bases). The CDR3 is 20 residues long. Germline V gene sequence: CDR1 MNHEY, CDR2 SVGEGT. Between the trimmed V and J ends, which lost 6 bases and 1 base, there was a span of 28 bases. The CDR3 nucleotides are TGTGCCAGCAGCCCAGTTAAGTCGGGGGGCTTTGGGAAGTCCTACAATGAGCAGTTCTTC. Translation gives CASSPVKSGGFGKSYNEQFF.

This chain uses TRBV10-2 with TRBJ2-7; D not resolved. Germline V CDR1 and CDR2: WSHSY, SAAADI. CDR3 size: 13 residues. Deletions cut 7 bases from V and 3 bases from J, with 13 bases between. The CDR3 region has the DNA TGCGCCAGCAAGGTGAGGCGGCACTACGAGCAGTACTTC. This sequence encodes CASKVRRHYEQYF.

This chain links TRBV5-1 with TRBJ2-1, with 8 bases matching TRBD2. The CDR3 consists of 13 residues. Trimming cost V 4 bases and J 12 bases; bases outside gene matches: 9. CDR1 is SGHRS, CDR2 YFSETQ, per germline. The CDR3 spells CASSPPQAGVQFF. The DNA of the CDR3 is TGCGCCAGCAGCCCTCCTCAAGCGGGAGTGCAGTTCTTC.

In nucleotides, the CDR3 is TGTGCCAGCAGCATCAGGGGTTGGGGAAGCACAGATACGCAGTATTTT. Amino acids: CASSIRGWGSTDTQYF. The V call is TRBV7-2, the J call TRBJ2-3; TRBD1 is a possible D gene (6 bases). V lost 5 bases to trimming and J lost 0 bases, with 15 bases between them. The CDR3 contains 16 residues. The V gene's germline CDR1 is SGHTA and CDR2 FQGNSA.

V and J are TRBV5-1 and TRBJ1-2; 9 nucleotides align to TRBD1. This CDR3 has 15 amino acids. Germline trimming cut 4 bases from V and 5 bases from J; bases unmatched to any gene: 9. Germline V lookup: CDR1 SGHRS, CDR2 YFSETQ. The CDR3 DNA reads TGCGCCAGCAGCCCGGGACAGGGAAGAACTTATGGCTACACCTTC. Encoded protein: CASSPGQGRTYGYTF. The entire variable domain, with the rest obtained from reference TRBV5-1 and TRBJ1-2, is as follows: KAGVTQTPRYLIKTRGQQVTLSCSPISGHRSVSWYQQTPGQGLQFLFEYFSETQRNKGNFPGRFSGRQFSNSRSEMNVSTLELGDSALYLCASSPGQGRTYGYTFGSGTRLTVV.

This clone showed up just a few times. This chain connects TRBV3-1 (or the pseudogene TRBV3-2) to TRBJ2-1; TRBD2 aligns across 10 bases. With V trimmed by 5 bases and J by 6 bases, 4 bases remained unmatched. Germline V gene data show CDR1 as LGHDT and CDR2 as YNNKEL (reference sequence). The CDR3 extends over 14 amino acids. CDR3 protein: CASSSSGRGNEQFF. In nucleotides, the CDR3 is TGTGCCAGCAGCTCGAGCGGGAGGGGCAATGAGCAGTTCTTC.

The CDR3 sequence is CASSLTSGSTGELFF. The CDR3 DNA reads as TGTGCCAGCAGCCTGACTAGCGGGAGTACCGGGGAGCTGTTTTTT. This chain joins TRBV7-9 and TRBJ2-2; TRBD2 aligns across 12 bases. CDR1 and CDR2 (germline): SEHNR, FQNEAQ (reference sequence). The CDR3 extends over 15 amino acids. J gave up 5 bases and V 5 bases, and 3 bases lay outside the gene matches.

The chain is built from TRBV7-9 and TRBJ1-2; 7 nucleotides agree with TRBD1. The CDR3 runs to 13 residues. Germline V gives CDR1 SEHNR, CDR2 FQNEAQ (reference sequence). The junction had 8 bases not matched to a gene; V was cut back by 5 bases and J by 8 bases. The CDR3 sequence: CASSMTGLEGYTF. The CDR3 region has the DNA TGTGCCAGCAGCATGACAGGGCTGGAAGGCTACACCTTC.

The table lists this clone with a count of one. The chain combines TRBV2 with TRBJ1-5; TRBD1 is a possible D gene (6 bases). Trimming pared 6 bases from V and 4 bases from J, leaving 13 bases between. CDR1 is SNHLY, CDR2 FYNNEI, per germline. This CDR3 comprises 14 residues. The CDR3 region has the DNA TGTGCCAGCAGGACAGGACGGCCGAATCAGCCCCAGCATTTT. This gives the protein CASRTGRPNQPQHF.

The J gene is TRBJ2-5, the V gene TRBV3-1 (or the pseudogene TRBV3-2); the D gene is possibly TRBD1 (6 bases). Trimming pared 4 bases from V and 1 base from J, leaving 13 bases between. This CDR3 is built from 15 residues. Per the germline V gene, CDR1 is LGHDT and CDR2 is YNNKEL (reference sequence). The CDR3 spells CASSLPTGFQETQYF. In nucleotides, the CDR3 is TGTGCCAGCAGCCTACCGACAGGATTCCAAGAGACCCAGTACTTC.

This clone was recorded once. The V call is TRBV6-2 or TRBV6-3, the J call TRBJ2-3, with 10 bases fitting TRBD2. This CDR3 region has 18 residues. Germline CDR1 reads MNHEY; CDR2 reads SVGEGT. V dropped 0 bases and J dropped 5; count of bases not matched to a gene: 11. DNA of the CDR3: TGTGCCAGCAGTTACTCGACGATGGGAGCGGGGGGGCAAGATACGCAGTATTTT. Translation gives CASSYSTMGAGGQDTQYF.

The J gene is TRBJ2-1, the V gene TRBV9; 13 nucleotides line up with TRBD2. CDR3 length equals 15 residues. The germline V gene encodes CDR1 SGDLS and CDR2 YYNGEE. Losses at the gene ends were 5 bases for V and 6 bases for J; bases not matched to a gene: 5. This chain's CDR3 is CASREGTSGTNEQFF. DNA of the CDR3: TGTGCCAGCAGGGAGGGGACTAGCGGGACCAATGAGCAGTTCTTC. Full variable domain (remainder filled in from reference TRBV9 and TRBJ2-1): DSGVTQTPKHLITATGQRVTLRCSPRSGDLSVYWYQQSLDQGLQFLIQYYNGEERAKGNILERFSAQQFPDLHSELNLSSLELGDSALYFCASREGTSGTNEQFFGPGTRLTVL.

The chain recombines TRBV4-1 with TRBJ1-1, with 8 bases identical to TRBD1. The CDR3 has 15 amino acids. The V gene's germline CDR1 is MGHRA and CDR2 YSYEKL. With V trimmed by 4 bases and J by 1 base, 5 bases remained unmatched. The CDR3 sequence: CASSLTGQANTEAFF. The CDR3 coding sequence is TGCGCCAGCAGCCTTACGGGACAGGCGAACACTGAAGCTTTCTTT.

The V call is TRBV7-9, the J call TRBJ1-5; D call uncertain. Germline V gene lookup returns CDR1 SEHNR and CDR2 FQNEAQ (reference sequence). The CDR3 length is 14 residues. V shed 5 bases and J shed 5 bases, with 13 bases lying between them. DNA for the CDR3: TGTGCCAGCAGCCGCGGTAAAATGGATCAGCCCCAGCATTTT. Amino acid sequence: CASSRGKMDQPQHF.

This rearrangement joins TRBV5-4 to TRBJ1-4; 8 positions match TRBD1. CDR1 is SGHNT and CDR2 is YYREEE in the germline V gene (reference sequence). The CDR3 extends over 15 amino acids. The J segment lost 8 bases and the V segment lost 3 bases, leaving 9 bases of the junction unmatched. This CDR3 is CASSSRDRIGEKLFF. CDR3 bases: TGTGCCAGCAGCTCCCGGGACAGGATCGGGGAAAAACTGTTTTTT. The whole variable domain, filled in from reference TRBV5-4 and TRBJ1-4, reads ETGVTQSPTHLIKTRGQQVTLRCSSQSGHNTVSWYQQALGQGPQFIFQYYREEENGRGNFPPRFSGLQFPNYSSELNVNALELDDSALYLCASSSRDRIGEKLFFGSGTQLSVL.

The chain couples TRBV11-2 to TRBJ2-1; 15 nucleotides match TRBD2. From germline, CDR1 is SGHAT and CDR2 FQNNGV. This CDR3 has 17 amino acids. Losses at the gene ends were 6 bases for V and 3 bases for J; bases not matched to a gene: 6. The CDR3: CASRGLAGGKSYNEQFF. DNA for the CDR3: TGTGCCAGCAGGGGACTAGCGGGGGGCAAAAGCTACAATGAGCAGTTCTTC.

The chain employs TRBV27 and TRBJ2-4; no clear D gene. V lost 4 bases and J 2 bases, leaving 3 bases between the germline ends. The CDR3 sequence is 12 residues long. Germline V CDR1 and CDR2: MNHEY, SMNVEV (reference sequence). CDR3 residues: CASSSSKNIQYF. The CDR3 bases are TGTGCCAGCAGTTCTTCCAAAAACATTCAGTACTTC.

V is TRBV19 and J is TRBJ1-1; 10 nucleotides match TRBD1. The CDR3 runs to 16 residues. Germline CDR1 LNHDA, CDR2 SQIVND (reference sequence). The V and J ends lost 4 bases and 6 bases, in that order; junction bases with no gene match: 11. In DNA form, the CDR3 reads TGTGCCAGTAGTACTACCGACAGGGGGCCGGTCGCTGAAGCTTTCTTT. It yields the protein CASSTTDRGPVAEAFF. The full variable domain, with the rest looked up from reference TRBV19 and TRBJ1-1, is DGGITQSPKYLFRKEGQNVTLSCEQNLNHDAMYWYRQDPGQGLRLIYYSQIVNDFQKGDIAEGYSVSREKKESFPLTVTSAQKNPTAFYLCASSTTDRGPVAEAFFGQGTRLTVV.

This clone was seen a single time. V gene TRBV29-1 combines with J gene TRBJ1-2; D gene uncertain. Germline V gene data show CDR1 as SQVTM and CDR2 as ANQGSEA. The CDR3 totals 12 residues. The ends were cut back, 6 bases at V and 4 bases at J, with 12 bases in the middle. CDR3 region: CSVVGRIYGYTF. The CDR3 coding sequence is TGCAGCGTGGTCGGTCGTATCTATGGCTACACCTTC.